This T cell receptor beta chain originates from a study of blood T cell repertoires in COVID-19. On the study more broadly: COVID-19 samples, acute and convalescent, were from the United States, Italy and Spain. The analysed material was cDNA or gDNA that came from T cells, B-cell-depleted T cells, or PBMCs.

Assignments of participants to cohorts depended upon their own reported clinical history. Generated by immunoSEQ multiplex PCR, the TCRdb table keeps only in-frame clones and is missing some. The sample holds a few hundred thousand clones, 65% to 90% seen once. Trimming pared 4 bases from V and 4 bases from J, leaving 14 bases between. The germline gives CDR1 SNHLY, CDR2 FYNNEI. The CDR3 length is 15 residues. The sequenced sample consisted of PBMCs or T cells enriched from blood (not recorded which). This TCR was recovered from a woman in her 40s with acute COVID-19. V is TRBV2 and J is TRBJ1-5; a possible D gene is TRBD1 (5 bases). The CDR3: CASSADSTTNQPQHF. Written as DNA, the CDR3 is TGTGCCAGCAGTGCCGACAGCACCACAAATCAGCCCCAGCATTTT.